This paragraph reports one T cell receptor beta chain. The antigen it recognizes is unknown. It has no much larger one-base neighbor in the sample; base qualities were not kept. The cohort consisted of 600 to 750 healthy bone marrow donors. At the time of sampling, every cohort member was nominally healthy, though immune exposures that went unrecorded were likely present. The donor was CMV seronegative and belonged to the group of over 300 seronegative cohort members. A peripheral blood sample was provided by each donor, and peripheral blood mononuclear cells were used for TCR beta sequencing. The Qiagen DNeasy Blood Extraction Kit was used to extract genomic DNA from the blood cell samples. This sample is drawn from a study of cytomegalovirus exposure and HLA in healthy donors (dated by TCRdb to about 2017). About the full investigation: According to an earlier analysis of several hundred of the donors, 150 million to 200 million T cells yielded some 110 million unique TCR beta sequences and about 280 Gb of sequence data. Alongside the repertoire data, information on donor age, sex, ethnicity and CMV serostatus was compiled. All discovery cohort repertoires had been generated on a single sequencing platform. The study aimed to test whether cataloging public T cell receptors could reveal signatures of past pathogen exposure. Roughly five DR-DQ haplotypes were handled as single units for association and clustering, since linkage in the cohort was strong. Among the roughly 430 genotyped donors, around 81% belonged to the genetic ancestry cluster associated with self-reported Caucasian donors. A separate validation cohort of 100 to 150 different subjects was used in addition to the approximately 610-subject first cohort. About 280 gigabases of sequencing data and around 80 million unique TCR sequences made up an early release that covered roughly 670 HLA-typed donors. Among about 400 genotyped donors of the cohort, an average of around 240,000 unique TCR beta nucleotide sequences was sequenced per donor, of which 15% to 20% were non-productive. HLA typing included class I and class II loci at four-digit resolution. The study used immunosequencing to profile the T cell repertoires of around 600 subjects and linked those repertoires to cytomegalovirus serostatus. In a later analysis, previously published TCR beta repertoires from roughly 710 donors were re-analyzed and high-resolution HLA genotyping was added so that TCR occurrence patterns could be studied. High-throughput TCR immunosequencing, statistical association of individual TCRs with disease status, and machine learning were combined to predict cytomegalovirus infection status. Rather than drawing on any new phenotypic data, the later analysis identified candidate immune exposures from TCR beta sequences and the way those sequences occurred across donors. Genome-wide SNP genotypes for about 60% of the roughly 700 donors were used in a later genetic analysis, which treated that subset as a discovery cohort. In an earlier analysis of 550 to 700 of the donors, high-throughput TCR beta sequencing was used to judge whether each TCR beta V gene segment behaved as functional or pseudogenic. The number of donors typed differed by locus, with roughly 629-640 for A, B, C, DRB1 and DQB1, 522 for DQA1, over 600 for DPA1, and some 440 for DPB1. On the study overall, not on this receptor specifically: In a later analysis, most CMV-associated TCR beta chains were found to appear HLA-restricted, with HLA associations seemingly driven largely by CMV exposure. Assigning TCR associations to individual alleles was difficult when HLA alleles, especially DR and DQ, strongly co-occurred. According to a later genetic analysis, donors in an Asian-associated ancestry cluster had fewer N-insertions in productive TCRs than the approximately 630-donor mean. Cytomegalovirus status was reported to be diagnosed by the classifier with high specificity and sensitivity in both the original and validation cohorts. A total of about 150 TCR beta chains were listed by the study as associated with cytomegalovirus. Roughly uniform sequencing depth across donors was assumed in presence/absence analyses, although this assumption may not hold. According to a later analysis, TCR association rates differed among HLA loci, with DRB1 alleles showing the most associated TCRs and HLA-C alleles showing the fewest. In an earlier analysis of under 600 of the donors, most TCR beta V segments were observed in productive rearrangements about 87% or about 30% of the time, broadly matching IMGT annotations. A later analysis reported that several top co-occurrence clusters appeared linked to parvovirus B19, influenza, CMV and Epstein-Barr virus. At a false discovery rate of 0.05, a later analysis linked fewer than 20,000 TCR beta sequences to specific HLA alleles. Across donors, most TCR sequences were observed very rarely, whereas some public TCRs were present in many individuals. Correlated functional status among segregating V segments might be attributable to linkage disequilibrium, but an unknown experimental factor could not be ruled out. A cluster of highly shared sequence variants was judged likely to represent a technical artifact of the sequencing pipeline. A further reported finding was that TCR beta sequences accurately predicted the HLA-A and HLA-B alleles for most subjects in the first cohort. A later genetic analysis associated a missense DCLRE1C variant with V-gene and J-gene trimming of TCR beta chains, and an independent cohort replicated the association. For the cohort, immune exposure information was limited to CMV serostatus. Because counts were too low, roughly 18 rarely observed V segments, including chromosome 9 orphons, were left out of the earlier analysis of 587 of the donors. The 87-base-pair reads could not distinguish some IMGT-functional V segments, including TRBV6-2 and TRBV6-3, so those segments were excluded. According to the authors, the approach could potentially be generalized to other disease states and immunological phenotypes. Only TCR beta chains were sequenced in this cohort, and the absence of alpha or paired-chain data limited detectable features. A few of the identified cytomegalovirus-associated TCR beta chains were confirmed in vitro to be specific for cytomegalovirus antigens. In a later analysis, HLA-associated TCR beta chains were found to be more clonally expanded and to have lower generation probabilities than equally common non-associated chains. Because HLA typing was unavailable for some donors at each locus, only the typed subset was used in association tests.

The protocol used for the library was the immunoSEQ multiplex PCR assay. For the multiplex PCR, a mixture combining 60 forward primers for TCR Vbeta segments and 13 reverse primers for TCR Jbeta segments was used. A multiplex PCR assay on genomic DNA amplified the CDR3 region of rearranged TCR beta genes. On the Illumina HiSeq System, the amplified TCR beta libraries were sequenced as 87-base-pair reads. As for how the authors treated the data: A later analysis counted around 72 million unique TCR beta chains across the 650 to 800 repertoires, and about 10 million of these chains were shared by at least two donors. Raw reads were error-corrected and collapsed into unique sequences with a nearest-neighbor algorithm that merged closely related sequences to remove PCR and sequencing errors. V, D and J gene segments were assigned by aligning CDR3 sequences to IMGT reference sequences. For a sequence to be retained, a match of at least six nucleotides was required to both a V gene segment and a J gene segment. Rearrangements were classified as productive when the CDR3 lacked stop codons and remained in frame with V and J, and all other rearrangements were classified as non-productive. CDR3 was defined according to IMGT convention as the region running from the second conserved V-encoded cysteine to the conserved J-encoded phenylalanine. Sequences without an unambiguous match to a single V gene segment were excluded from the earlier analysis of a few hundred of the donors. In an earlier analysis of several hundred of the donors, V segments were called functional above 56.7% productive rearrangements and were called segregating when the between-donor standard deviation exceeded 5%. A statistical classification framework was built to diagnose cytomegalovirus status from the catalog of TCR beta chain sequences. In a later analysis, V and J genes were assigned by comparing TCR nucleotide sequences against IMGT/GENE-DB human TR gene sequences. Using the TCRdist pipeline, a later analysis assigned CDR3 sequences along with most-parsimonious VDJ recombination scenarios. A later analysis defined each TCR beta chain by its CDR3 amino acid sequence plus V-gene family, and excluded reads lacking a unique V-gene family. To address suspected cross-contamination and a sequencing artifact, a later analysis removed a few hundred highly shared, low-generation-probability nucleotide sequences. A later analysis calculated a clonal expansion index for each public chain from normalized within-repertoire ranks of inferred template counts. In a later analysis, generation probabilities were computed using a VDJ recombination model fitted to out-of-frame rearrangements, and the results were checked against IGoR. Hypergeometric tests were used in a later analysis to score TCR-TCR, TCR-HLA and TCR-CMV co-occurrence, with a repertoire-size bias correction applied to the TCR pairs. To estimate false discovery rates, a later analysis permuted the HLA or CMV assignments 20 times. In a later analysis, co-occurring TCRs were grouped with DBSCAN, and TCRdist sequence similarity was added when clustering was performed within HLA-allele-positive subsets. For co-occurrence clustering, repertoires with fewer than 30,000 or more than 120,000 public chains were excluded, along with roughly 5 repertoires with anomalous nucleotide sharing. Sourced from immuneACCESS, this table was stored by TCRdb with only in-frame sequences that have V and J called. A share of the clones is absent; for the studies checked, an unresolved V gene accounts for under half, and the remainder has no known explanation. That table supplies the V and J calls and clone size; D and trimming were determined from the DNA. This sample has fewer than 250,000 clones in its table, and about 70% of those were observed once. About 1.9% of the sample lies in the top ten.

Including cysteine and phenylalanine, the CDR3 has 13 amino acids. The CDR3 DNA has 39 bases and is translated from base 1. CDR1 LNHDA and CDR2 SQIVND are derived from the germline V gene (reference sequence). V drops 3 bases and J drops 4 bases, leaving 9 bases in between. The receptor chain draws on TRBV19 and TRBJ1-1, with no confident D gene call. This clonotype was obtained from a woman aged 25-40 years in good health and CMV-seronegative. What was sequenced was PBMCs. The CDR3 in this case is CASSITSFTEAFF. The nucleotide sequence is given as TGTGCCAGTAGTATTACTTCCTTCACTGAAGCTTTCTTT.